This T cell receptor (beta chain) is drawn from a study of OX40 agonist ivuxolimab in advanced cancers. Study-wide background: The dose-escalation group included hepatocellular carcinoma, melanoma, renal cell carcinoma and head and neck cancer. Three dose-escalation patients had partial responses: one with hepatocellular carcinoma and two with cutaneous melanoma.

Measured with immunoSEQ multiplex PCR; TCRdb has only the in-frame clones, and not every one. The data contain about 96,000 clones, less than 85% of them seen just once; the ten biggest clones take up 4.5% to 6%. This specimen consisted of CD4+ or CD8+ T cells sorted from blood, obtained in a trial of the OX40 agonist ivuxolimab. This receptor was identified in an adult with an advanced solid tumor such as melanoma, head and neck, liver or kidney cancer.

This chain's CDR3 is CASRSGLNEKLFF. The CDR3 DNA sequence: TGTGCCAGTAGGTCAGGACTTAATGAAAAACTGTTTTTT. The rearrangement links TRBV19 to TRBJ1-4; D gene uncertain. This CDR3 region has 13 residues. V was shortened by 6 bases and J by 4 bases, with 9 bases between the two germline ends. Germline V gene sequence: CDR1 LNHDA, CDR2 SQIVND (reference sequence). Looking up the rest from reference TRBV19 and TRBJ1-4 gives the full variable domain: DGGITQSPKYLFRKEGQNVTLSCEQNLNHDAMYWYRQDPGQGLRLIYYSQIVNDFQKGDIAEGYSVSREKKESFPLTVTSAQKNPTAFYLCASRSGLNEKLFFGSGTQLSVL.